One sample yielded the 21 T cell receptor beta chains listed below, sequenced in a study of shared clonotypes between healthy human individuals. TCRdb keeps only in-frame clones here, not all; method: immunoSEQ multiplex PCR. Of about 320,000 clones listed, around nine tenths are singletons. The sample was memory CD8+ T cells sorted from blood. Documented subset: CD45RO+ cells pooled with CCR7-negative TemRA cells. Source of these receptors: a man in his late teens or twenties in good health.

Concerning this clone itself: The sample carries other DNA sequences with the same CDR3. The chain recombines TRBV15 with TRBJ1-1; D is unresolved. Germline values: CDR1 LNHNV, CDR2 YYDKDF (reference sequence). The V and J ends lost 4 bases and 0 bases respectively, with 6 bases between them. This CDR3 comprises 13 residues. The CDR3 region is CATSTGLNTEAFF. The CDR3 nucleotides read TGTGCCACCAGCACCGGATTGAACACTGAAGCTTTCTTT.

The rearrangement uses TRBV11-2 and TRBJ1-1, with 9 bases identical to TRBD1. The CDR3 runs to 14 residues. Germline CDR1 and CDR2: SGHAT and FQNNGV. J gave up 5 bases and V 5 bases, and 6 bases lay outside the gene matches. CDR3 DNA sequence: TGTGCCAGCAGCAGACAGGGGGTTTGGACTGAAGCTTTCTTT. Its translation: CASSRQGVWTEAFF. Full variable domain (outside the CDR3, taken from reference TRBV11-2 and TRBJ1-1): EAGVAQSPRYKIIEKRQSVAFWCNPISGHATLYWYQQILGQGPKLLIQFQNNGVVDDSQLPKDRFSAERLKGVDSTLKIQPAKLEDSAVYLCASSRQGVWTEAFFGQGTRLTVV.

In this sample, this clone turned up once. J is TRBJ2-1 and V is TRBV13; D gene ambiguous. The CDR3 runs to 14 residues. The V and J ends lost 5 bases and 3 bases respectively, with 11 bases between them. Per germline, CDR1 PRHDT and CDR2 FYEKMQ (reference sequence). The CDR3 loop reads CASSPEVSYNEQFF. CDR3 nucleotides: TGTGCCAGCAGCCCCGAGGTCAGCTACAATGAGCAGTTCTTC.

This sequence joins TRBV5-1 and TRBJ1-1; 7 positions agree with TRBD1. The CDR3 has 13 residues. Germline assignment: CDR1 SGHRS and CDR2 YFSETQ. With 4 bases clipped from V and 4 bases from J, the junction kept 4 bases outside the gene matches. CDR3 sequence (DNA): TGCGCCAGCAGCGCCAACAGGGGCACTGAAGCTTTCTTT. Encoded protein: CASSANRGTEAFF. Based on the CDR3 plus reference TRBV5-1 and TRBJ1-1, the full variable domain is KAGVTQTPRYLIKTRGQQVTLSCSPISGHRSVSWYQQTPGQGLQFLFEYFSETQRNKGNFPGRFSGRQFSNSRSEMNVSTLELGDSALYLCASSANRGTEAFFGQGTRLTVV.

The count of this clone is one. The genes are TRBV11-2 and TRBJ1-2; TRBD1 matches 9 bases. This CDR3 spans 16 amino acids. Trimming removed 3 bases from V and 4 bases from J; junction bases left unmatched: 9. Germline CDR1 and CDR2: SGHAT and FQNNGV. The CDR3 reads CASSFPRDREIYGYTF. CDR3 in DNA: TGTGCCAGCAGCTTTCCTCGGGACAGGGAGATCTATGGCTACACCTTC.

V gene TRBV7-3 combines with J gene TRBJ2-1, with 13 bases that match TRBD2. V dropped 5 bases and J dropped 5; count of bases not matched to a gene: 3. Germline lookup yields CDR1 SGHTA and CDR2 FQGTGA. The CDR3 has 15 residues. This chain's CDR3 is CASSPGTSGDNEQFF. The CDR3 DNA reads as TGTGCCAGCAGCCCAGGGACTAGCGGGGACAATGAGCAGTTCTTC.

The CDR3 coding sequence is TGTGCCAGTACCCCCGGGAGGGGAAACTACGAGCAGTACTTC. Translation: CASTPGRGNYEQYF. The chain combines TRBV19 with TRBJ2-7; 8 positions agree with TRBD2. Per the germline V gene, CDR1 is LNHDA and CDR2 is SQIVND (reference sequence). The CDR3 is made up of 14 amino acids. V was clipped by 7 bases and J by 3 bases; unmatched bases: 8.

The CDR3 is CASSLGASGSSKSYEQYF. The DNA for the CDR3 is TGTGCCAGCAGCTTAGGGGCTAGCGGGAGTTCTAAGAGCTACGAGCAGTACTTC. The chain links TRBV13 to TRBJ2-7; 10 bases are a match to TRBD2. V lost 0 bases, J lost 3 bases, and 11 bases stayed unmatched. This CDR3 has 18 residues. Germline V gene sequence: CDR1 PRHDT, CDR2 FYEKMQ (reference sequence).

The CDR3 reads CASSSLGGGVYEQYF. The DNA for the CDR3 is TGTGCCAGCAGTTCTCTTGGCGGGGGGGTCTACGAGCAGTACTTC. This chain connects TRBV27 to TRBJ2-7; TRBD2 agrees at 9 bases. The V segment lost 4 bases and the J segment 3 bases; nucleotides outside the gene matches: 7. The CDR3 covers 15 residues. Germline V gene sequence: CDR1 MNHEY, CDR2 SMNVEV (reference sequence).

This chain uses TRBV5-1 with TRBJ2-3, with TRBD2 identical over 7 bases. Germline V gene sequence: CDR1 SGHRS, CDR2 YFSETQ. With V trimmed by 4 bases and J by 0 bases, 14 bases remained unmatched. The CDR3 runs 18 residues. CDR3 protein: CASSDRYLAERSTDTQYF. The DNA of the CDR3 is TGCGCCAGCAGCGATCGGTACCTAGCGGAACGTAGCACAGATACGCAGTATTTT.

The chain is built from TRBV15 and TRBJ2-7; TRBD1 matches 12 bases. The CDR3 consists of 17 residues. V trimming: 4 bases; J trimming: 3 bases; junction bases outside the gene matches: 10. Germline V gene data show CDR1 as LNHNV and CDR2 as YYDKDF (reference sequence). The CDR3 region is CATSTAGTGGDVYEQYF. The CDR3 DNA is TGTGCCACCAGCACCGCCGGGACAGGGGGCGATGTCTACGAGCAGTACTTC.

V is TRBV7-2 and J is TRBJ2-1, with D maybe TRBD1 (6 bases). Germline values: CDR1 SGHTA, CDR2 FQGNSA. The V gene lost 3 bases and the J gene lost 0 bases, with 9 bases spanning the gap. CDR3 length: 15 amino acids. The CDR3 loop reads CASSFDRSSYNEQFF. The DNA for the CDR3 is TGTGCCAGCAGCTTCGACAGGAGCTCCTACAATGAGCAGTTCTTC.

The sample holds many counts of this clone. This chain connects TRBV27 to TRBJ2-7; 8 positions agree with TRBD2. The CDR3 runs to 14 residues. Trimming took 3 bases from V and 2 from J; bases not matched to a gene: 3. The germline V gene has CDR1 MNHEY and CDR2 SMNVEV (reference sequence). The CDR3 DNA reads as TGTGCCAGCAGTTTCGGGGGGGCCCCCTACGAGCAGTACTTC. Protein product: CASSFGGAPYEQYF.

V is TRBV19 and J is TRBJ2-5; 9 positions match TRBD2. CDR3 length: 13 residues. Germline lookup yields CDR1 LNHDA and CDR2 SQIVND (reference sequence). V was clipped by 6 bases and J by 2 bases; unmatched bases: 1. In nucleotides, the CDR3 is TGTGCCAGTAGGCTAGCGGGACAAGAGACCCAGTACTTC. Its protein is CASRLAGQETQYF.

The rearrangement uses TRBV7-9 and TRBJ2-5; maybe TRBD2 (6 bases). The germline V and J ends were trimmed by 4 bases and 2 bases, with 17 bases remaining between them. Germline assignment: CDR1 SEHNR and CDR2 FQNEAQ (reference sequence). The CDR3 totals 16 residues. CDR3 DNA: TGTGCCAGCAGCTCGGAGGGATGGGGGGAACAAGAGACCCAGTACTTC. This encodes CASSSEGWGEQETQYF.

CDR3 region: CASSLTRFAEAFF. CDR3 in DNA: TGTGCCAGCAGTTTAACCCGTTTCGCTGAAGCTTTCTTT. The chain combines TRBV27 with TRBJ1-1; no firm D call. Germline CDR1 is MNHEY and CDR2 is SMNVEV (reference sequence). CDR3 size: 13 residues. Trimming took off 2 bases at V and 6 bases at J, with 10 bases between the two ends.

V gene TRBV7-9 combines with J gene TRBJ2-3, with 8 bases that match TRBD1. Germline V lookup: CDR1 SEHNR, CDR2 FQNEAQ (reference sequence). This CDR3 has 16 amino acids. V lost 4 bases and J lost 0; bases outside the gene matches: 6. The chain's CDR3 is CASSSKDRDSTDTQYF. Here the CDR3 DNA reads TGTGCCAGCAGCTCTAAGGACAGGGACAGCACAGATACGCAGTATTTT.

This chain connects TRBV29-1 to TRBJ1-4; 8 bases fit TRBD1. The germline CDR1 and CDR2 sequences are SQVTM and ANQGSEA. There are 13 residues in the CDR3. Trimming at V came to 7 bases and at J to 8 bases, leaving 9 bases not matched to a gene. The DNA of the CDR3 is TGCAGCGCCGTCGGACAGGGCCGGGAAAAACTGTTTTTT. Translating gives CSAVGQGREKLFF.

The genes are TRBV5-1 and TRBJ2-3; D is perhaps TRBD2 (5 bases). V was pared by 4 bases and J by 3 bases, with 15 bases between. The germline CDR1 and CDR2 sequences are SGHRS and YFSETQ. The CDR3 spans 15 residues. CDR3 coding DNA: TGCGCCAGCAGCCCTGAGGGAGTTGGGACAGATACGCAGTATTTT. Translation: CASSPEGVGTDTQYF.

In its sample, this clone was seen once. V is TRBV5-4 and J is TRBJ2-7, with D uncertain. This CDR3 is built from 14 residues. Germline CDR1 SGHNT, CDR2 YYREEE (reference sequence). V lost 1 base and J 4 bases, leaving 12 bases between the germline ends. The CDR3 DNA reads as TGTGCCAGCAGCTTGTGGTCAAACCTTTACGAGCAGTACTTC. Translating gives CASSLWSNLYEQYF.

This chain uses TRBV28 with TRBJ2-7, with a tentative D call TRBD2 (5 bases). The CDR3 runs 14 residues. The V and J ends lost 6 bases and 1 base respectively, with 13 bases between them. CDR1 is MDHEN and CDR2 is SYDVKM in the germline V gene. CDR3 nucleotides: TGTGCCAGCAGCCCTGGACTCTTTTCCTACGAGCAGTACTTC. Protein: CASSPGLFSYEQYF.